This entry features one T cell receptor beta chain sequence. Its antigen remains undetermined. There are no base qualities to consult, and no much larger clone falls within one base. This entry is derived from a study of T cell responses to AZD1222 COVID-19 vaccine (dated by TCRdb to the early 2020s). For the study in its entirety: Because spike-specific TCR depth and breadth did not differ between the two schedules, AZD1222 recipients who got a second dose at roughly 4 weeks were pooled with those who got a second dose at roughly 12 weeks. A total of under 250 trial participants underwent TCR sequencing, of whom approximately 200 had received two doses of AZD1222 and about 26 had received two doses of the MenACWY control vaccine. Trial participants were enrolled by age into subgroups of 18-55, 56-69 and 70-plus years, and about 150, 27 and 61 TCR-sequenced participants, respectively, were included in these subgroups.

The CDR3 regions of human TCRbeta chains were analyzed by immunosequencing. The authors processed their data as follows. TCRs in the repertoires were matched against a reference library of SARS-CoV-2-specific TCRs that had been generated with the MIRA antigen-specificity platform. Breadth was defined as the fraction of unique TCRs that were SARS-CoV-2-associated. Depth was defined as the fraction of total T cells that were SARS-CoV-2-associated. Each spike-specific TCR was assigned to its reactive spike region and to a CD4 or CD8 class using the MIRA data. Log10-transformed breadth and depth values were compared by one-way ANOVA with Sidak's multiple comparisons tests. TCRdb holds this immuneACCESS table with in-frame rearrangements only. Some clones are missing; in checked studies, unresolved V genes explain under half, and the rest has no known cause. V, J and clone size are taken as reported in that table, and D and trimming were inferred from the DNA itself. The sample has fewer than 150,000 clones on record, around four fifths of them singletons. 4.1% of the sample goes to the ten largest clones.

The sample's time point, from its label and the paper: baseline before first vaccination. Vaccinee samples were obtained from the UK trials COV001 and COV002, which included a single-blind randomized controlled phase 2/3 trial of AZD1222 (ChAdOx1 nCoV-19) in healthy adults. Trial participant PBMC samples were collected at day 0 and day 28 after the second dose for TCRbeta chain sequencing. Overall study results and their limits: Conclusions about previously exposed vaccinees are limited because only a handful of AZD1222 recipients were SARS-CoV-2 seropositive at baseline. Because no day 14 peak-response samples were available, the repertoires could be characterized only after the peak T cell response. The vaccine-associated CD4 TCRs covered the entire spike protein, and the dominant responses fell in regions 160-218 and 743-854. Participants were mostly white British and included more females than males, and it was suggested by the authors that clonal diversity may have been underestimated. After two AZD1222 doses, both the breadth and the depth of spike-specific TCRs were significantly higher than at day 0 and than in MenACWY recipients. Reportedly, almost half of the unique spike-specific TCRs recognized epitopes lying outside the regions that are mutated in the B.1.351 and B.1.1.7 variants. The 56-69-year group was small, and its depth increase did not reach significance, likely because of low power.

The sample consisted of peripheral blood, taken on day 0 of AZD1222 vaccination. This receptor was obtained from an adult in good health.

The CDR3 region has the sequence CASSLEGGYEQYF. The nucleotides are TGTGCCAGCAGCTTAGAAGGGGGTTACGAGCAGTACTTC. The V and J genes are TRBV7-2 and TRBJ2-7; TRBD1 is possibly the D segment (6 matching bases). The CDR3 contains 13 residues, cysteine and phenylalanine counted. The kept DNA is CDR3 alone, 39 bases in frame from the first base. The germline V gene gives CDR1 as SGHTA and CDR2 as FQGNSA. Deletion took 1 base off V and 4 bases off J, with a span of 8 bases between the germline ends.